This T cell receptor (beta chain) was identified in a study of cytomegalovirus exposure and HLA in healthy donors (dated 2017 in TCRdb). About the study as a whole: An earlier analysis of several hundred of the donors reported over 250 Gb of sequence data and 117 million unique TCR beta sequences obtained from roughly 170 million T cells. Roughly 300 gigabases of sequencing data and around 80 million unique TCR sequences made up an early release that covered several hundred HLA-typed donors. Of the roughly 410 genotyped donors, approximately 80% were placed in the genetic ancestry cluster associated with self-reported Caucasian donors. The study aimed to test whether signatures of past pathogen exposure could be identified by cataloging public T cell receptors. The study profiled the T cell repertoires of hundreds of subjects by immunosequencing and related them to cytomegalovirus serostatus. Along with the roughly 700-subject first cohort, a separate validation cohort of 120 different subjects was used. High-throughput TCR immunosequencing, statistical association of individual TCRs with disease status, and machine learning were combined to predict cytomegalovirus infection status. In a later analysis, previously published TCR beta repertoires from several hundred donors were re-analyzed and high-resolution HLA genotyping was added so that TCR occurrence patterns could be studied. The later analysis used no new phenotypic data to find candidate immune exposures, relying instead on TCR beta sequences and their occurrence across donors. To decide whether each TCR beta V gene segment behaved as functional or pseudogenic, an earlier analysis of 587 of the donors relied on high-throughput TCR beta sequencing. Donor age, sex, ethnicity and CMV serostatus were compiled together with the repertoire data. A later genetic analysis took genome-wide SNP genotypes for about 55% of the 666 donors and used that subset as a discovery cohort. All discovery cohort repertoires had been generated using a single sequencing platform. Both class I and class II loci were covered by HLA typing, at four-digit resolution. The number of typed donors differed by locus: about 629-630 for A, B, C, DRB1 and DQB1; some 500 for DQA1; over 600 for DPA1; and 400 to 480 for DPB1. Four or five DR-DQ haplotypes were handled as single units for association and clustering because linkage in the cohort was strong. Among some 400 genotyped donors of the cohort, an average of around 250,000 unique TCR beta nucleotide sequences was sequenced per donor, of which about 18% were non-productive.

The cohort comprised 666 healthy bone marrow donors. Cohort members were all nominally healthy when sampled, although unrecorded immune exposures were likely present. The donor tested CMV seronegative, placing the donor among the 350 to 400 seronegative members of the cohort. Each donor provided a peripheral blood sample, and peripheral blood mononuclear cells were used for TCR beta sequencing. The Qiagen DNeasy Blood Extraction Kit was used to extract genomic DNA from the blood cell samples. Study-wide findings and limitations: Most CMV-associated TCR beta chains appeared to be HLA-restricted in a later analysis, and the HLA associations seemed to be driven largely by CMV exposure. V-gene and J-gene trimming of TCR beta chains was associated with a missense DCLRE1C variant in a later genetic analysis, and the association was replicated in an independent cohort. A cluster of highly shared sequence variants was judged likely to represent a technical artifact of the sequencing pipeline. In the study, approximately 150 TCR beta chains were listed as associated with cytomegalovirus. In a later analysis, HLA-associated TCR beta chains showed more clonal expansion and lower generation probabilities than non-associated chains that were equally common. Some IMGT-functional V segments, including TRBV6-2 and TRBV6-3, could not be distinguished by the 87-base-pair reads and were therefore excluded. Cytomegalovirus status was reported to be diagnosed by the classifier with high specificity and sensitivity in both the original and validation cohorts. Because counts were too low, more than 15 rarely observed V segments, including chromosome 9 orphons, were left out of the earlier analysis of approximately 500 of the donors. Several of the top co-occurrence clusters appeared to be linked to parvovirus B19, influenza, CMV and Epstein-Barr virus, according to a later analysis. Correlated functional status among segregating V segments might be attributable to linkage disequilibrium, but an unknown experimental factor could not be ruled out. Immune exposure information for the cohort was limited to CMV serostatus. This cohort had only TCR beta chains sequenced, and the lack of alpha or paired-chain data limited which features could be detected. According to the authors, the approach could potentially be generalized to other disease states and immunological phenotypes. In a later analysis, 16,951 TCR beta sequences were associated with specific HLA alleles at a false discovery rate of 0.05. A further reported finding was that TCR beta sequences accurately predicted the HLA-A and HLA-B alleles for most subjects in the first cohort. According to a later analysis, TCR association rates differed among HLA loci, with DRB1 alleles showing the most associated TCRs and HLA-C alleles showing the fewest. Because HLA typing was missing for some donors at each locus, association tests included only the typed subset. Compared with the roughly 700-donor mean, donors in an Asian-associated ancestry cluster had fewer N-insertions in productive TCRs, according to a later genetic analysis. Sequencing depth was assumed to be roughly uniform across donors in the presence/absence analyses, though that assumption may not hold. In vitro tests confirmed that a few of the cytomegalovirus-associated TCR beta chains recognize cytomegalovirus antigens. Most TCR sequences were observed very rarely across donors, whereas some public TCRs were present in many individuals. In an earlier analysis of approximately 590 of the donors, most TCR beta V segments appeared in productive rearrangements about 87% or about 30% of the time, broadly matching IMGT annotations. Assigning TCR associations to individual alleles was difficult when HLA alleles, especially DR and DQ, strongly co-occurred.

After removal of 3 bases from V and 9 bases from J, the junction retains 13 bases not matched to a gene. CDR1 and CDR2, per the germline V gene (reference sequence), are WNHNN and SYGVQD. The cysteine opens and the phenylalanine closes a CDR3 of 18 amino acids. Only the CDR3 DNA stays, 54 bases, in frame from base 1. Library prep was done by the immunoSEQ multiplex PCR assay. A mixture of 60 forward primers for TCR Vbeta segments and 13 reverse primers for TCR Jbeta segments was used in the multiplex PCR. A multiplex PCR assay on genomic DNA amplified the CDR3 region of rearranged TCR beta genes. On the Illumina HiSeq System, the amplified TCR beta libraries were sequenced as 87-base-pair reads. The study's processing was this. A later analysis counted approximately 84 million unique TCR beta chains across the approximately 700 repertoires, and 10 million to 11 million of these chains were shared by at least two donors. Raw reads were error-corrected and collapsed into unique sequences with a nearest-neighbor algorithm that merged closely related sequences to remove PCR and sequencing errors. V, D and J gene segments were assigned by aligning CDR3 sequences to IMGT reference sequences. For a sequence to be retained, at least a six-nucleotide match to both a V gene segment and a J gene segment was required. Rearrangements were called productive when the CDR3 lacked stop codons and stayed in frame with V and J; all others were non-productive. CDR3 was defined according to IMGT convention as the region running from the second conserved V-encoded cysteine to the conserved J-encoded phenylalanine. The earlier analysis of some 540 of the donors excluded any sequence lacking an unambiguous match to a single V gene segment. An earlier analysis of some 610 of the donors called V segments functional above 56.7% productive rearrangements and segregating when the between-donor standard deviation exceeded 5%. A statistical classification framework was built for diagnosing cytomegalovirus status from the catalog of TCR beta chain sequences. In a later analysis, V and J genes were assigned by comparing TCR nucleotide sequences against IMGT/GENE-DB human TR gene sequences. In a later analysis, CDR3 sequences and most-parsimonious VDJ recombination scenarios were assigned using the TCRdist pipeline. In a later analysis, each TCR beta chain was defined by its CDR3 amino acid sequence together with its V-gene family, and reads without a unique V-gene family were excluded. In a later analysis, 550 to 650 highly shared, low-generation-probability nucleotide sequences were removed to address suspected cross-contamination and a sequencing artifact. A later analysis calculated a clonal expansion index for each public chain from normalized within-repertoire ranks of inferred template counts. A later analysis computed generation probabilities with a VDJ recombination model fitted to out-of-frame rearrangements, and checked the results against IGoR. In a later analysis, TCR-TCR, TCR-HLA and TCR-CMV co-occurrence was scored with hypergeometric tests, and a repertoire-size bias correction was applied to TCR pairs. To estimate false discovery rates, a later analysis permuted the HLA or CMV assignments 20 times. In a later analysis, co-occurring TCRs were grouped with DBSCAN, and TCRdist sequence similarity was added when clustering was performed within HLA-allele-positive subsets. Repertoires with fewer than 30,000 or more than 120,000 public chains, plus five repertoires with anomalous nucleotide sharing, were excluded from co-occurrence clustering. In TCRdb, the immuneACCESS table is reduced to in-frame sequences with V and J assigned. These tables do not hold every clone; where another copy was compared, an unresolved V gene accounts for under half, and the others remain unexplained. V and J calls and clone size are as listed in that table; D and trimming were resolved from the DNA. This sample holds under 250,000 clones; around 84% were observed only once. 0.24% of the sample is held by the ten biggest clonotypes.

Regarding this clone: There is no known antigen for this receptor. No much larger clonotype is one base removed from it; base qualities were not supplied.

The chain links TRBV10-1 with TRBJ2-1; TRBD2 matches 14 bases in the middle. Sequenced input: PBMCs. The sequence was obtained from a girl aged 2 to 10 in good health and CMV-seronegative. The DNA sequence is TGCGCCAGCAGTGATATCCTCCTCGGGACTAGCGGGAGTGGTGAGCAGTTCTTC. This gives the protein CASSDILLGTSGSGEQFF.